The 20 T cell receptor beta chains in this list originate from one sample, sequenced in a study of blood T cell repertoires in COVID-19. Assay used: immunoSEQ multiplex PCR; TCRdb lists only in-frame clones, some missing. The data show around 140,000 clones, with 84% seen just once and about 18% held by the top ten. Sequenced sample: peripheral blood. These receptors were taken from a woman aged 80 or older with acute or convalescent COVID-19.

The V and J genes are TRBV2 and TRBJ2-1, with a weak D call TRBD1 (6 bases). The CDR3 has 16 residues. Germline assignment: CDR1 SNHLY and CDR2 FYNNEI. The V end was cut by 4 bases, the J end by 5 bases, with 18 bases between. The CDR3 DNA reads TGTGCCAGCAGTGGTAAGACAGGCTGGGGGCACAATGAGCAGTTCTTC. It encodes CASSGKTGWGHNEQFF.

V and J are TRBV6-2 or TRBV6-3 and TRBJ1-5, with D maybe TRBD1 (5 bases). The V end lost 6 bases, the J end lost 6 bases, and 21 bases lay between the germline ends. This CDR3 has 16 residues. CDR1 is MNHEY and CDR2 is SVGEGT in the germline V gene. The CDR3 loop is CASSLIDRGGGQPQHF. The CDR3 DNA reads TGTGCCAGCAGCCTCATTGACCGGGGGGGTGGTCAGCCCCAGCATTTT.

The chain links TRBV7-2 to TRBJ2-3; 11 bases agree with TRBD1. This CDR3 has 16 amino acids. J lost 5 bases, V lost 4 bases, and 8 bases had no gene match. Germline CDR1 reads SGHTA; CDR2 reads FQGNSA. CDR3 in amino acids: CASSSVWDRGVDTQYF. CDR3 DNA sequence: TGTGCCAGCAGCTCCGTTTGGGACAGGGGGGTAGATACGCAGTATTTT.

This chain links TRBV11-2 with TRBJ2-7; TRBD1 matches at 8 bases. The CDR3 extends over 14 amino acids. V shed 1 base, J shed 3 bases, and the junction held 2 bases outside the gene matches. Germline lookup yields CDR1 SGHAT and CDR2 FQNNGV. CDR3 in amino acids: CASSLGGQVYEQYF. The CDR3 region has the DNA TGTGCCAGCAGCTTAGGGGGACAGGTCTACGAGCAGTACTTC.

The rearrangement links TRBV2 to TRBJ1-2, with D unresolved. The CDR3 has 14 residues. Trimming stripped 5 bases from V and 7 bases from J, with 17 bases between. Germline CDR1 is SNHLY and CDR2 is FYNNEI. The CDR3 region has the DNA TGTGCCAGCAGTCCTGAGGATGCTAGAGGTGGCTACACCTTC. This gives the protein CASSPEDARGGYTF.

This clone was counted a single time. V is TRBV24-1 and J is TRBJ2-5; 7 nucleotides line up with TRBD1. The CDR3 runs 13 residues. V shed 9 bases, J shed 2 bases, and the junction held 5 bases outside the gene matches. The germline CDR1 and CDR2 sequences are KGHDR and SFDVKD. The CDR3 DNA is TGTGCCACCCGGGACAGATATCAAGAGACCCAGTACTTC. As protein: CATRDRYQETQYF.

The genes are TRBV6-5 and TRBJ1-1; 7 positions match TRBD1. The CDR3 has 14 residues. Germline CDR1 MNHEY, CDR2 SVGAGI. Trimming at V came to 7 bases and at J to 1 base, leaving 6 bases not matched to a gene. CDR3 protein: CASTRGTGNTEAFF. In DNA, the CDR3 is TGTGCCAGCACCAGGGGGACGGGGAACACTGAAGCTTTCTTT.

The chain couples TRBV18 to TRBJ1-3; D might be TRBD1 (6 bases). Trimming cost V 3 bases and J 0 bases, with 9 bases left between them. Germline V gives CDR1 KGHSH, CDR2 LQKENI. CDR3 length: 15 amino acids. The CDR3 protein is CASSPTGHSGNTIYF. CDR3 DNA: TGTGCCAGCTCACCCACAGGGCACTCTGGAAACACCATATATTTT.

CDR3 region: CSASGTGGMNTEAFF. Written as DNA, the CDR3 is TGCAGTGCAAGTGGGACAGGGGGCATGAACACTGAAGCTTTCTTT. This sequence joins TRBV20-1 and TRBJ1-1; TRBD1 agrees at 12 bases. V dropped 6 bases and J dropped 0; count of bases not matched to a gene: 5. Germline V gene data show CDR1 as DFQATT and CDR2 as SNEGSKA (reference sequence). The length of the CDR3 is 15 residues.

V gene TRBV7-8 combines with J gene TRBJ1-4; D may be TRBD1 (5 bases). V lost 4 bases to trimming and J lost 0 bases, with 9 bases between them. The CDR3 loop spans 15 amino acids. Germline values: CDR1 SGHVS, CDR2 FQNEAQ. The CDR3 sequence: CASSSTAATNEKLFF. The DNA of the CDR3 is TGTGCCAGCAGCTCGACAGCCGCAACTAATGAAAAACTGTTTTTT.

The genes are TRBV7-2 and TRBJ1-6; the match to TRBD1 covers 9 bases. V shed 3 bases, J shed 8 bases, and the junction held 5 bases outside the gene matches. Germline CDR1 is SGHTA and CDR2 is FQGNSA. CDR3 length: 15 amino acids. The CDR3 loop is CASSLRGQGHSPLHF. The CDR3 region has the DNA TGTGCCAGCAGCTTGAGGGGACAGGGCCATTCACCCCTCCACTTT.

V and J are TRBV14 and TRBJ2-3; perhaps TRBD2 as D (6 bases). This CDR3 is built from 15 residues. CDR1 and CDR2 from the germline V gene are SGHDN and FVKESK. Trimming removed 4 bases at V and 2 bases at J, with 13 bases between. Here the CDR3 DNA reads TGTGCCAGCAGCCCATTCGGGGGTCCCACAGATACGCAGTATTTT. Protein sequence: CASSPFGGPTDTQYF.

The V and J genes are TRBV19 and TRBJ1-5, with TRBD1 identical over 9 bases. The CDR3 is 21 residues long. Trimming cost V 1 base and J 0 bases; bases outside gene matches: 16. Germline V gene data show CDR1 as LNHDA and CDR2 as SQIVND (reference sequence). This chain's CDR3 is CASSIVVTGTGRMNSNQPQHF. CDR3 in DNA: TGTGCCAGTAGTATAGTAGTCACCGGGACAGGGCGAATGAATAGCAATCAGCCCCAGCATTTT. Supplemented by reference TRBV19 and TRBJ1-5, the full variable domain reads DGGITQSPKYLFRKEGQNVTLSCEQNLNHDAMYWYRQDPGQGLRLIYYSQIVNDFQKGDIAEGYSVSREKKESFPLTVTSAQKNPTAFYLCASSIVVTGTGRMNSNQPQHFGDGTRLSIL.

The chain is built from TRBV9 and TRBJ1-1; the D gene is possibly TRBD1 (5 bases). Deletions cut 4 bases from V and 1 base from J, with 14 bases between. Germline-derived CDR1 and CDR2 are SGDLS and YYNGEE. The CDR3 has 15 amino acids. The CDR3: CASSSRQGGNTEAFF. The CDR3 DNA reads TGTGCCAGCAGCTCCCGGCAGGGCGGGAACACTGAAGCTTTCTTT.

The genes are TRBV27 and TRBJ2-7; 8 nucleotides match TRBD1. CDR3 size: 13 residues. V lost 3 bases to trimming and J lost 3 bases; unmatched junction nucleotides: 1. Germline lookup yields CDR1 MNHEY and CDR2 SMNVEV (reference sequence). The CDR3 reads CASSFGQGYEQYF. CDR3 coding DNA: TGTGCCAGCAGTTTCGGACAGGGCTACGAGCAGTACTTC.

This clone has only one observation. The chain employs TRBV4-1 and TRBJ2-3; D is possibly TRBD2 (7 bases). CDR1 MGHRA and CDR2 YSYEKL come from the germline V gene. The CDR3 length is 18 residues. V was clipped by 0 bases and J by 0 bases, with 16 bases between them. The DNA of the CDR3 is TGCGCCAGCAGCCAAGATTTTGGGGGGGGGCCTAGCACAGATACGCAGTATTTT. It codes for CASSQDFGGGPSTDTQYF.

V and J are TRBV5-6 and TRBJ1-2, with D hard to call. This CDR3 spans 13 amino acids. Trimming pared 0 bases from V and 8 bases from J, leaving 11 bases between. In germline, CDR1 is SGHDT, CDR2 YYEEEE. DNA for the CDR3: TGTGCCAGCAGCTTGGTAACCTGGGAGGGCTACACCTTC. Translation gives CASSLVTWEGYTF.

The CDR3 is CSAIEQQETQYF. CDR3 DNA sequence: TGCAGTGCTATTGAACAGCAAGAGACCCAGTACTTC. This chain joins TRBV20-1 and TRBJ2-5; the D is unclear. Trimming took off 4 bases at V and 2 bases at J, with 8 bases between the two ends. Germline V gene sequence: CDR1 DFQATT, CDR2 SNEGSKA (reference sequence). CDR3 length: 12 amino acids.

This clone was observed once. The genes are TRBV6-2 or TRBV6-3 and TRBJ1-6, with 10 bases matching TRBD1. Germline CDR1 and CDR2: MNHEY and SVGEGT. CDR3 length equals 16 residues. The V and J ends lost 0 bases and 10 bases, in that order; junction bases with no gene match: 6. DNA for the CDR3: TGTGCCAGCAGTTACTCGCCTCGGACAGGGGGGTCACCCCTCCACTTT. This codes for CASSYSPRTGGSPLHF.

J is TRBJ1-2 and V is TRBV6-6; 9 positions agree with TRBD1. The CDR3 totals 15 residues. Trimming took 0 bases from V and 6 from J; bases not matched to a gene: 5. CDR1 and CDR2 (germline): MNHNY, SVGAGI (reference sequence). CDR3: CASSYSRDRDHGYTF. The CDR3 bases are TGTGCCAGCAGTTACTCGAGGGACAGGGACCATGGCTACACCTTC.